The 23 T cell receptor beta chains below come from one sample, sequenced in a study of radiotherapy plus CTLA-4 blockade in lung cancer. Repertoires were generated with immunoSEQ multiplex PCR, while TCRdb's copy carries only in-frame clones and drops some. Of around 90,000 clones listed, about 80% are singletons. This specimen consisted of peripheral blood, obtained from a patient treated with radiotherapy plus ipilimumab. These TCRs come from a human donor with non-small cell lung cancer who had stable disease on radiotherapy plus ipilimumab.

The V and J genes are TRBV19 and TRBJ2-7; D possibly matches TRBD1 or TRBD2 (5 bases each). Per the germline V gene, CDR1 is LNHDA and CDR2 is SQIVND (reference sequence). V lost 3 bases and J 11 bases, leaving 11 bases between the germline ends. This CDR3 contains 11 residues. The CDR3 region is CASSIELGEYF. DNA of the CDR3: TGTGCCAGTAGTATTGAGCTGGGGGAGTACTTC.

V usage is TRBV27 and J usage is TRBJ2-1; the D is unclear. The CDR3 contains 15 residues. The germline gives CDR1 MNHEY, CDR2 SMNVEV (reference sequence). The V and J ends lost 3 bases and 0 bases respectively, with 9 bases between them. CDR3 sequence: CASSFDWSSYNEQFF. The CDR3 nucleotides read TGTGCCAGCAGTTTCGACTGGAGCTCCTACAATGAGCAGTTCTTC.

The J gene is TRBJ2-5, the V gene TRBV28; 7 positions agree with TRBD1. The trim removed 3 bases at V and 5 bases at J, leaving 9 bases unmatched. Germline assignment: CDR1 MDHEN and CDR2 SYDVKM. The CDR3 is made up of 15 amino acids. For the CDR3, the DNA is TGTGCCAGCAGTTTTAAAGGGGGCTGGAGTGAGACCCAGTACTTC. Translating gives CASSFKGGWSETQYF.

The rearrangement links TRBV5-1 to TRBJ1-4, with D unresolved. The CDR3 length is 14 residues. Trimming stripped 5 bases from V and 3 bases from J, with 11 bases between. CDR1 is SGHRS and CDR2 is YFSETQ in the germline V gene. As DNA, the CDR3 is TGCGCCAGCAGAGAGACCGGGTCTAATGAAAAACTGTTTTTT. This translates into CASRETGSNEKLFF. Using reference TRBV5-1 and TRBJ1-4 for the parts outside the CDR3, the full variable domain is KAGVTQTPRYLIKTRGQQVTLSCSPISGHRSVSWYQQTPGQGLQFLFEYFSETQRNKGNFPGRFSGRQFSNSRSEMNVSTLELGDSALYLCASRETGSNEKLFFGSGTQLSVL.

The rearrangement links TRBV9 to TRBJ1-5; D remains unclear. CDR1 and CDR2 (germline): SGDLS, YYNGEE. The V end was cut by 0 bases, the J end by 3 bases, with 4 bases between. The CDR3 spans 13 residues. The CDR3 nucleotides are TGTGCCAGCAGCGTAGCCCCCAATCAGCCCCAGCATTTT. Protein product: CASSVAPNQPQHF.

The chain carries TRBV7-9 and TRBJ1-2; D is undetermined. This CDR3 contains 12 residues. CDR1 and CDR2 (germline): SEHNR, FQNEAQ (reference sequence). The CDR3 region has the DNA TGTGTTACCACTCCAAGTAACTATGGCTACACCTTC. This encodes CVTTPSNYGYTF.

The gene calls are TRBV11-2 and TRBJ2-1; D remains unclear. Per the germline V gene, CDR1 is SGHAT and CDR2 is FQNNGV. There are 16 residues in the CDR3. V lost 5 bases, J lost 4 bases, and 18 bases lay in between. The chain's CDR3 is CASSVDGNYWYNEQFF. The CDR3, as DNA: TGTGCCAGCAGCGTTGATGGAAACTATTGGTACAATGAGCAGTTCTTC.

This clone was picked up one time. The rearrangement joins TRBV4-1 to TRBJ2-7; D might be TRBD1 or TRBD2, each matching 5 bases. V was trimmed by 2 bases and J by 2 bases, leaving 22 bases between them. Germline assignment: CDR1 MGHRA and CDR2 YSYEKL. The CDR3 is 18 amino acids. The CDR3 sequence: CASSQQSLGPGSPYEQYF. The CDR3 DNA sequence: TGCGCCAGCAGCCAACAATCCTTGGGGCCAGGGAGCCCCTACGAGCAGTACTTC.

This clone appeared a few times. V is TRBV6-1 and J is TRBJ1-4, with D hard to call. The CDR3 is 17 amino acids. Germline V lookup: CDR1 MNHNS, CDR2 SASEGT. V shed 2 bases and J shed 0 bases, with 13 bases lying between them. The chain's CDR3 is CASSELGLGTTNEKLFF. The DNA of the CDR3 is TGTGCCAGCAGTGAACTGGGCCTTGGGACAACTAATGAAAAACTGTTTTTT.

The V call is TRBV5-4, the J call TRBJ1-6, with D tentatively TRBD1 (6 bases). V was pared by 4 bases and J by 4 bases, with 12 bases between. CDR1 and CDR2 (germline): SGHNT, YYREEE (reference sequence). The CDR3 length is 15 residues. CDR3 protein: CASSLDRKYNSPLHF. The CDR3 region has the DNA TGTGCCAGCAGCCTTGACAGGAAATATAATTCACCCCTCCACTTT.

The chain has TRBV5-1 and TRBJ2-3, with 11 bases that match TRBD2. J lost 4 bases, V lost 0 bases, and 13 bases had no gene match. The germline gives CDR1 SGHRS, CDR2 YFSETQ. The CDR3 extends over 19 amino acids. The CDR3 is CASSLAEVIAGGQADTQYF. As DNA, the CDR3 is TGCGCCAGCAGCTTGGCCGAGGTAATAGCGGGAGGGCAAGCAGATACGCAGTATTTT.

This sequence joins TRBV10-1 and TRBJ1-4, with D unresolved. The CDR3 contains 13 residues. Germline lookup yields CDR1 WNHNN and CDR2 SYGVQD (reference sequence). Deletions cut 4 bases from V and 7 bases from J, with 10 bases between. CDR3 coding DNA: TGCGCCAGCAGTGCCTCCGGACCTGAAAAACTGTTTTTT. Amino acid sequence: CASSASGPEKLFF.

The table lists this clone with a few counts. This chain connects TRBV7-2 to TRBJ2-2; D gene unclear. Germline V CDR1 and CDR2: SGHTA, FQGNSA. The V end was cut by 2 bases, the J end by 5 bases, with 6 bases between. CDR3 size: 13 residues. The DNA for the CDR3 is TGTGCCAGCAGCTTATGGGGAACCGGGGAGCTGTTTTTT. Translated, it gives CASSLWGTGELFF.

V and J are TRBV6-6 and TRBJ1-5; D perhaps matches TRBD1 (6 bases). This CDR3 has 15 residues. Deletions cut 5 bases from V and 3 bases from J, with 14 bases between. Germline CDR1 reads MNHNY; CDR2 reads SVGAGI (reference sequence). The CDR3 nucleotides are TGTGCCAGCAGTCGGGGCAGGGGTGCCAATCAGCCCCAGCATTTT. This encodes CASSRGRGANQPQHF.

This sequence joins TRBV2 and TRBJ1-4; 10 nucleotides line up with TRBD1. Looked up from germline, CDR1 is SNHLY and CDR2 is FYNNEI. The CDR3 is 15 amino acids. Unmatched junction bases numbered 2, after V lost 2 bases and J lost 5 bases. In DNA form, the CDR3 reads TGTGCCAGCAGTGAACCGGGACAGGGGAATGAAAAACTGTTTTTT. Translated, it gives CASSEPGQGNEKLFF.

The V and J genes are TRBV28 and TRBJ1-5; 8 positions match TRBD1. The ends lost 6 bases at V and 2 bases at J; junction bases unmatched: 6. The germline V gene has CDR1 MDHEN and CDR2 SYDVKM. The CDR3 has 15 amino acids. For the CDR3, the DNA is TGTGCCAGCAGAAGTGACAGGGGCGGCAATCAGCCCCAGCATTTT. Encoded protein: CASRSDRGGNQPQHF.

The chain links TRBV11-2 to TRBJ2-4; 8 positions match TRBD1. This CDR3 has 17 amino acids. Looked up from germline, CDR1 is SGHAT and CDR2 is FQNNGV. V was pared by 1 base and J by 9 bases, with 14 bases of the junction left unmatched. CDR3 DNA sequence: TGTGCCAGCAGCTTAGTAACCCCAGGCAGGGGGCTAGGCATTCAGTACTTC. It is translated as CASSLVTPGRGLGIQYF.

This chain connects TRBV29-1 to TRBJ2-7; D may be TRBD1 (6 bases). V lost 6 bases, J lost 3 bases, and 15 bases lay in between. Germline V gene lookup returns CDR1 SQVTM and CDR2 ANQGSEA. This CDR3 is built from 13 residues. The CDR3 DNA reads as TGCAGCGTACACACAGGGAAAGACTACGAGCAGTACTTC. It yields the protein CSVHTGKDYEQYF.

The rearrangement links TRBV7-9 to TRBJ1-5, with D perhaps matching TRBD1 (5 bases). Germline CDR1 reads SEHNR; CDR2 reads FQNEAQ (reference sequence). The ends were cut back, 5 bases at V and 1 base at J, with 18 bases in the middle. This CDR3 has 17 amino acids. Written as DNA, the CDR3 is TGTGCCAGCAGCCCTGGTCTGGGGGGGATAAGCAATCAGCCCCAGCATTTT. Its protein product is CASSPGLGGISNQPQHF.

This rearrangement joins TRBV15 to TRBJ1-3; no clear D. V lost 6 bases to trimming and J lost 2 bases, with 11 bases between them. Germline V lookup: CDR1 LNHNV, CDR2 YYDKDF (reference sequence). The CDR3 loop spans 14 amino acids. The chain's CDR3 is CATRRRGPGNTIYF. The CDR3 DNA sequence: TGTGCCACCAGGCGACGCGGCCCTGGAAACACCATATATTTT.

This chain uses TRBV29-1 with TRBJ2-1; 8 bases map to TRBD1. The CDR3 loop spans 12 amino acids. The V segment lost 6 bases and the J segment 10 bases; nucleotides outside the gene matches: 8. The germline V gene has CDR1 SQVTM and CDR2 ANQGSEA. CDR3 protein: CSVRQGLSEQFF. Here the CDR3 DNA reads TGCAGCGTGCGACAGGGGTTATCGGAGCAGTTCTTC.

This sequence joins TRBV6-5 and TRBJ2-3; D is possibly TRBD2 (5 bases). Trimming left V 0 bases short and J 3 bases short, with 13 bases between. Germline assignment: CDR1 MNHEY and CDR2 SVGAGI. The length of the CDR3 is 16 residues. The CDR3 sequence: CASSYSRASGTDTQYF. The CDR3, as DNA: TGTGCCAGCAGTTACTCGAGGGCCTCCGGAACAGATACGCAGTATTTT.

The chain uses TRBV10-3 and TRBJ1-5; no definite D call. The CDR3 covers 13 residues. Germline V gene sequence: CDR1 ENHRY, CDR2 SYGVKD. The V end lost 2 bases, the J end lost 4 bases, and 6 bases lay between the germline ends. The CDR3 DNA reads as TGTGCCATCAGTGAGGGAGGGAATCAGCCCCAGCATTTT. Translation gives CAISEGGNQPQHF.